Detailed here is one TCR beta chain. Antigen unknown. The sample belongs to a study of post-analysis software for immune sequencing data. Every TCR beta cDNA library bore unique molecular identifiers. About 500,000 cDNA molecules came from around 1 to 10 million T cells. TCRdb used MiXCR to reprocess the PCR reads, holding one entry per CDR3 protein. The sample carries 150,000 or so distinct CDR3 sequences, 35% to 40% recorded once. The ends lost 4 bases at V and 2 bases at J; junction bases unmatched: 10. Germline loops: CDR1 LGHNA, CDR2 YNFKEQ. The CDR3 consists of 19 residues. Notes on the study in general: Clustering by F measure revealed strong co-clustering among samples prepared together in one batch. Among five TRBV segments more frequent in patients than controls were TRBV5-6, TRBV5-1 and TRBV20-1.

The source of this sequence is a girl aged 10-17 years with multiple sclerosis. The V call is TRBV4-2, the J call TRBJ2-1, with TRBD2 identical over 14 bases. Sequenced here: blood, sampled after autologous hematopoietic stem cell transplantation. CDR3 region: CASSPLKGLAGEPYNEQFF. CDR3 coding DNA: TGTGCCAGCAGCCCGTTAAAGGGACTAGCGGGAGAGCCCTACAATGAGCAGTTCTTC.